What follows are 17 T cell receptor beta chains derived from one specimen sequenced in a study of T cell responses to AZD1222 COVID-19 vaccine. This table comes from immunoSEQ multiplex PCR, and its TCRdb copy is limited to in-frame clones, with some not included. Of about 140,000 clones in the sample, around 90% were seen once. The sequences come from peripheral blood, collected 28 days after the second dose of the MenACWY control vaccine. These receptors were taken from an adult who received the MenACWY meningococcal vaccine as a control.

The chain is built from TRBV7-2 and TRBJ1-5; no clear D. Germline assignment: CDR1 SGHTA and CDR2 FQGNSA. V gave up 0 bases and J gave up 6 bases, with 3 bases separating them. The CDR3 runs 12 residues. CDR3 sequence (DNA): TGTGCCAGCAGCTTAGCGCTTCAGCCCCAGCATTTT. It translates to CASSLALQPQHF.

V gene TRBV24-1 combines with J gene TRBJ1-1; D is unresolved. Germline V gene data show CDR1 as KGHDR and CDR2 as SFDVKD. This CDR3 spans 12 amino acids. Trimming left V 4 bases short and J 7 bases short, with 9 bases between. The CDR3 protein is CATSDSVSEAFF. DNA for the CDR3: TGTGCCACCAGTGACTCCGTCAGTGAAGCTTTCTTT.

The chain has TRBV12-3 or TRBV12-4 and TRBJ2-5; unclear D gene. The CDR3 is 13 residues long. V shed 6 bases and J shed 5 bases, with 13 bases lying between them. CDR3 sequence (DNA): TGTGCCAGCAGAAATCAGGTCGGGGAGACCCAGTACTTC. Its protein product is CASRNQVGETQYF.

The J gene is TRBJ2-1, the V gene TRBV9; 7 bases are a match to TRBD2. Germline CDR1 reads SGDLS; CDR2 reads YYNGEE. V shed 4 bases and J 6 bases; nucleotides not matched to a gene: 7. The CDR3 length is 14 residues. The DNA for the CDR3 is TGTGCCAGCAGCTTATGGACTAGTGGCAATGAGCAGTTCTTC. Encoded protein: CASSLWTSGNEQFF.

The V gene is TRBV6-4, the J gene TRBJ1-2, with 8 positions matching TRBD1. Germline CDR1 reads MRHNA; CDR2 reads SNTAGT. V lost 5 bases, J lost 5 bases, and 10 bases stayed unmatched. This CDR3 is 15 amino acids long. This chain's CDR3 is CASSNAAGGAYGYTF. The CDR3 DNA follows: TGTGCCAGCAGTAATGCGGCAGGGGGCGCTTATGGCTACACCTTC.

The chain recombines TRBV29-1 with TRBJ2-7, with TRBD2 matching over 7 bases. Trimming removed 1 base from V and 5 bases from J; junction bases left unmatched: 8. CDR3 size: 14 residues. The germline CDR1 and CDR2 sequences are SQVTM and ANQGSEA. The CDR3 loop reads CSVEGGRGMDEQYF. The CDR3 nucleotides are TGCAGCGTTGAAGGTGGGAGGGGTATGGACGAGCAGTACTTC.

CDR3 sequence (DNA): TGTGCCAGCACGACAGGGGAAAAACTGTTTTTT. Translating gives CASTTGEKLFF. The chain employs TRBV7-9 and TRBJ1-4; TRBD1 aligns across 7 bases. V trimming: 7 bases; J trimming: 8 bases; junction bases outside the gene matches: 1. The germline CDR1 and CDR2 sequences are SEHNR and FQNEAQ (reference sequence). This CDR3 is 11 amino acids long.

The V and J genes are TRBV9 and TRBJ1-5; D unresolved. The CDR3 length is 13 residues. Germline V gene lookup returns CDR1 SGDLS and CDR2 YYNGEE. V lost 3 bases and J lost 7, with 11 bases in between. CDR3: CASSESVGQPQHF. The CDR3 nucleotides are TGTGCCAGCAGCGAGTCGGTCGGGCAGCCCCAGCATTTT.

This clone came up once. This chain connects TRBV4-2 to TRBJ2-7; D unresolved. The germline CDR1 and CDR2 sequences are LGHNA and YNFKEQ. This CDR3 is 13 amino acids long. V lost 1 base and J 4 bases, leaving 8 bases between the germline ends. In DNA form, the CDR3 reads TGTGCCAGCAGCCAAGGTCGCCCTTACGAGCAGTACTTC. This gives the protein CASSQGRPYEQYF.

The V gene is TRBV6-4, the J gene TRBJ1-2; TRBD1 is a possible D gene (6 bases). V was pared by 2 bases and J by 6 bases, with 10 bases between. The germline gives CDR1 MRHNA, CDR2 SNTAGT. The CDR3 extends over 13 amino acids. The CDR3: CASSDPGGHGYTF. The CDR3 bases are TGTGCCAGCAGTGACCCGGGGGGCCATGGCTACACCTTC.

This chain connects TRBV7-2 to TRBJ2-5; TRBD2 aligns across 10 bases. The germline gives CDR1 SGHTA, CDR2 FQGNSA. The CDR3 consists of 16 residues. Trimming removed 4 bases from V and 3 bases from J; junction bases left unmatched: 8. As DNA, the CDR3 is TGTGCCAGCAGCTCTATACTAGCGGGACTAGAAGAGACCCAGTACTTC. Translated: CASSSILAGLEETQYF.

V gene TRBV27 combines with J gene TRBJ2-7; 11 bases are a match to TRBD1. The CDR3 runs 16 residues. Germline CDR1 and CDR2: MNHEY and SMNVEV (reference sequence). Germline trimming cut 0 bases from V and 6 bases from J; bases unmatched to any gene: 7. CDR3 sequence reads: CASSLSRTGGTGEQYF. In nucleotides, the CDR3 is TGTGCCAGCAGTTTATCGCGGACAGGGGGCACGGGCGAGCAGTACTTC.

This chain joins TRBV29-1 and TRBJ2-3, with 7 bases matching TRBD1. Germline CDR1 SQVTM, CDR2 ANQGSEA. Germline trimming cut 7 bases from V and 1 base from J; bases unmatched to any gene: 11. The CDR3 consists of 15 residues. CDR3: CSALNWGTGTDTQYF. The CDR3 nucleotides read TGCAGCGCCCTCAACTGGGGGACAGGCACAGATACGCAGTATTTT.

The chain links TRBV28 to TRBJ2-2; TRBD1 might be the D (5 bases). CDR3 length equals 16 residues. The germline CDR1 and CDR2 sequences are MDHEN and SYDVKM. V lost 1 base and J lost 0, with 9 bases in between. Here the CDR3 reads CASSLFIGANTGELFF. CDR3 DNA sequence: TGTGCCAGCAGTTTATTTATAGGGGCGAACACCGGGGAGCTGTTTTTT.

This clone appeared a single time. The chain combines TRBV11-1 with TRBJ2-2, with 9 bases identical to TRBD2. Germline V CDR1 and CDR2: SGHAT, FQDESV (reference sequence). CDR3 size: 15 residues. The junction had 7 bases not matched to a gene; V was cut back by 5 bases and J by 6 bases. CDR3 nucleotide sequence: TGTGCCAGCAGCATCCTAGCGGGAATCGCCGGGGAGCTGTTTTTT. Translating gives CASSILAGIAGELFF.

This rearrangement joins TRBV6-5 to TRBJ2-2; D is tentatively TRBD1 or TRBD2 (5 bases each). The CDR3 consists of 13 residues. Germline assignment: CDR1 MNHEY and CDR2 SVGAGI. Trimming shortened V by 11 bases and J by 0 bases, and 10 bases separated the two germline ends. The CDR3 sequence is CAARGANTGELFF. The CDR3 coding sequence is TGTGCCGCTAGGGGAGCGAACACCGGGGAGCTGTTTTTT.

In DNA form, the CDR3 reads TGTGCCAGCTCACCCAGCAGGGGGCTTGTTAACGAGCAGTACTTC. Residues: CASSPSRGLVNEQYF. This chain joins TRBV18 and TRBJ2-7, with TRBD1 matching over 8 bases. The J segment lost 5 bases and the V segment lost 3 bases, leaving 9 bases of the junction unmatched. Germline CDR1 reads KGHSH; CDR2 reads LQKENI. The CDR3 has 15 residues.